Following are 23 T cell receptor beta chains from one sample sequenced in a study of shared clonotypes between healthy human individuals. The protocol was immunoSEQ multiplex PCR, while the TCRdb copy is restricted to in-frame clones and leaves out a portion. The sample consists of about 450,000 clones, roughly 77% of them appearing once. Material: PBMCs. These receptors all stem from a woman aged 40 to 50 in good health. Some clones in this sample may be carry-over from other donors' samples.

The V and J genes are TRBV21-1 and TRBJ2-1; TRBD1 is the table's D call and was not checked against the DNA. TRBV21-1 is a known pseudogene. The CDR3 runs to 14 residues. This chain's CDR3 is CAGHRGQGVNEQFF. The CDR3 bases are TGTGCCGGCCATAGGGGACAGGGGGTCAATGAGCAGTTCTTC.

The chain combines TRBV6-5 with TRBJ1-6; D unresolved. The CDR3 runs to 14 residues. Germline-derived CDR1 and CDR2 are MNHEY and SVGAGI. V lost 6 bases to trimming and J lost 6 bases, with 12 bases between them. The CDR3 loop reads CASSRRASNSPLHF. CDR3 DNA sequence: TGTGCCAGCAGCCGCCGGGCGAGTAATTCACCCCTCCACTTT.

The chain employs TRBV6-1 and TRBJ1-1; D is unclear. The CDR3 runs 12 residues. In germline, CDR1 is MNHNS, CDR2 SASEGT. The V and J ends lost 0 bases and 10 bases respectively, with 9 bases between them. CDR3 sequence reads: CASSEAYEGAFF. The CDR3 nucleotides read TGTGCCAGCAGTGAAGCGTACGAGGGAGCTTTCTTT.

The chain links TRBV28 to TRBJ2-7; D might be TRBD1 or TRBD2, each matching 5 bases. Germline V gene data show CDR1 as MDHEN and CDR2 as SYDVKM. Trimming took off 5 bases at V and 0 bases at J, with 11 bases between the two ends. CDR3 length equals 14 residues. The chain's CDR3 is CASSVPGLSYEQYF. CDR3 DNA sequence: TGTGCCAGCAGTGTCCCGGGGCTCTCCTACGAGCAGTACTTC. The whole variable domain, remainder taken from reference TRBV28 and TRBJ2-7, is DVKVTQSSRYLVKRTGEKVFLECVQDMDHENMFWYRQDPGLGLRLIYFSYDVKMKEKGDIPEGYSVSREKKERFSLILESASTNQTSMYLCASSVPGLSYEQYFGPGTRLTVT.

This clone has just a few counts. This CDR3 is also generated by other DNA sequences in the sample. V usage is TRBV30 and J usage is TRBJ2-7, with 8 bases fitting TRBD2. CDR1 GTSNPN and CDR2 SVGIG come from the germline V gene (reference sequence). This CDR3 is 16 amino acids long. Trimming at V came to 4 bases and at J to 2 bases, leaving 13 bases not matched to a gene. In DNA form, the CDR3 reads TGTGCCTGGACCCCCCCCCGACTAGCGATCACCTACGAGCAGTACTTC. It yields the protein CAWTPPRLAITYEQYF.

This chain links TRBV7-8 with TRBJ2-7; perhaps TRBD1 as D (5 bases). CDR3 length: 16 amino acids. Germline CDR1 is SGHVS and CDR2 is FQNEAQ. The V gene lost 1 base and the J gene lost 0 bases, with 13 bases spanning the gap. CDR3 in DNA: TGTGCCAGCAGCTTAGGGGTGGGGCGGAGCTCCTACGAGCAGTACTTC. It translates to CASSLGVGRSSYEQYF.

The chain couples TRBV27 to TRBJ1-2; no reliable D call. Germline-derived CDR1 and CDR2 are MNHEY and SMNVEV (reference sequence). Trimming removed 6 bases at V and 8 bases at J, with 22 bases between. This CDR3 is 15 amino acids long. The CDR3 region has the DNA TGTGCCAGCAGATCATATGCGAGGGAGTTAGGAGGCTACACCTTC. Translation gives CASRSYARELGGYTF.

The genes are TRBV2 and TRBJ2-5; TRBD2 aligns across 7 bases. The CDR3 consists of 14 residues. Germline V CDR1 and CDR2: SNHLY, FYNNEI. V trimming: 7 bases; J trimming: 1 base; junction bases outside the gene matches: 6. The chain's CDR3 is CASNAGVIQETQYF. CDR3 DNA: TGTGCCAGCAATGCGGGAGTAATCCAAGAGACCCAGTACTTC.

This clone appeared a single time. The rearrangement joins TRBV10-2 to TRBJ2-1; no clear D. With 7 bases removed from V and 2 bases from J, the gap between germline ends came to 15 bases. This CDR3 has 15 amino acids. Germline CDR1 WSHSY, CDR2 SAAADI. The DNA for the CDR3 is TGCGCCAGCAAGGGTCTCCCGGAAACCTACAATGAGCAGTTCTTC. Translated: CASKGLPETYNEQFF.

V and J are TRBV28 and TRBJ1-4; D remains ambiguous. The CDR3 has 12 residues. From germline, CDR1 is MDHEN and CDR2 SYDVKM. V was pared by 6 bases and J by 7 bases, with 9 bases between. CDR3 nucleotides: TGTGCCAGCAGCTCTCGTATTGAAAAACTGTTTTTT. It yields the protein CASSSRIEKLFF.

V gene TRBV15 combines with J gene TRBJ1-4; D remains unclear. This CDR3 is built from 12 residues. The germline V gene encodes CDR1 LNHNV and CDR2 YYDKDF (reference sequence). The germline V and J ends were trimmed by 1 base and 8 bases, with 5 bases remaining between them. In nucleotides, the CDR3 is TGTGCCACCAGCAGAGGAGGGGAAAAACTGTTTTTT. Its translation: CATSRGGEKLFF.

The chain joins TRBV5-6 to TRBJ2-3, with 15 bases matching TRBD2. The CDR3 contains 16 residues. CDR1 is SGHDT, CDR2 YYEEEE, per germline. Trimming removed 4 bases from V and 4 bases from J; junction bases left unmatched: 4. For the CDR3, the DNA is TGTGCCAGCAGCCCCGGACTAGCGGGGGGGGCAGATACGCAGTATTTT. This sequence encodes CASSPGLAGGADTQYF. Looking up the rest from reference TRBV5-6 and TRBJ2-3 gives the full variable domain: DAGVTQSPTHLIKTRGQQVTLRCSPKSGHDTVSWYQQALGQGPQFIFQYYEEEERQRGNFPDRFSGHQFPNYSSELNVNALLLGDSALYLCASSPGLAGGADTQYFGPGTRLTVL.

CDR3 sequence (DNA): TGTGCCAGCAGTGAATTCAGGACTAGCGGGGACATTCAGTACTTC. Translated: CASSEFRTSGDIQYF. The chain couples TRBV25-1 to TRBJ2-4; 12 bases are shared with TRBD2. The CDR3 contains 15 residues. The V gene's germline CDR1 is MGHDK and CDR2 SYGVNS. The V and J ends lost 1 base and 8 bases, in that order; junction bases with no gene match: 3.

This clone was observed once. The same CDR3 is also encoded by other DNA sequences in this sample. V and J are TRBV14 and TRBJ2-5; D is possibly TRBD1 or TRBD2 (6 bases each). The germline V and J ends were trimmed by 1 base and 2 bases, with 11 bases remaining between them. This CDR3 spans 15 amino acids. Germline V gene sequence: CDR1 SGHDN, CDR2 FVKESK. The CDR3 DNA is TGTGCCAGCAGCCAAGCCTTAGGGGGGCAAGAGACCCAGTACTTC. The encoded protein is CASSQALGGQETQYF.

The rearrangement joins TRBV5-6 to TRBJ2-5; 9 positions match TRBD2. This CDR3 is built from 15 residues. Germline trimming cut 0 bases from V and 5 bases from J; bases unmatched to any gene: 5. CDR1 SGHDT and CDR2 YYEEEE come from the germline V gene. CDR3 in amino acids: CASSLVASGVETQYF. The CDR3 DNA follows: TGTGCCAGCAGCTTGGTAGCTAGCGGGGTGGAGACCCAGTACTTC.

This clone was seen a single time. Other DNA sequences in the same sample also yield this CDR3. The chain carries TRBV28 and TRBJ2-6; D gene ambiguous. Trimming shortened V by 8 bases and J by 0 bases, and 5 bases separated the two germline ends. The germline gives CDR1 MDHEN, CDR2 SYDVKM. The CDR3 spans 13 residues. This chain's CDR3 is CASSPSGANVLTF. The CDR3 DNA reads TGTGCCAGCTCTCCCTCTGGGGCCAACGTCCTGACTTTC.

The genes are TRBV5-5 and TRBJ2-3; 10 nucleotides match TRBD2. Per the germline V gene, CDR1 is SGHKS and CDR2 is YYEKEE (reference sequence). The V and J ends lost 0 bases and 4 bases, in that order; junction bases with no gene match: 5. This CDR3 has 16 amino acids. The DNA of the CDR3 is TGTGCCAGCAGCTTGGGTCGTCTAGCGGGAGCAGATACGCAGTATTTT. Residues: CASSLGRLAGADTQYF.

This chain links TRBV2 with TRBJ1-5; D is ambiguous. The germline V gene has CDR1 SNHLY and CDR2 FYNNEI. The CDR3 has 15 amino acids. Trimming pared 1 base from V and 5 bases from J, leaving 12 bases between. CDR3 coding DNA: TGTGCCAGCAGTGAAGACGACACCGTGTATCAGCCCCAGCATTTT. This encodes CASSEDDTVYQPQHF.

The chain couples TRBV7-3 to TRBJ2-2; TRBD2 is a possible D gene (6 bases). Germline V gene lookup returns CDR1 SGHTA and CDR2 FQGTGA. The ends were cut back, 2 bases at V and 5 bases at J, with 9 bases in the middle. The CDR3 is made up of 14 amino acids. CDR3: CASSLSSATGELFF. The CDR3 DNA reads TGTGCCAGCAGCTTATCTAGCGCTACCGGGGAGCTGTTTTTT. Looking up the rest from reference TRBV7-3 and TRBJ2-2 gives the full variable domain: GAGVSQTPSNKVTEKGKYVELRCDPISGHTALYWYRQSLGQGPEFLIYFQGTGAADDSGLPNDRFFAVRPEGSVSTLKIQRTERGDSAVYLCASSLSSATGELFFGEGSRLTVL.

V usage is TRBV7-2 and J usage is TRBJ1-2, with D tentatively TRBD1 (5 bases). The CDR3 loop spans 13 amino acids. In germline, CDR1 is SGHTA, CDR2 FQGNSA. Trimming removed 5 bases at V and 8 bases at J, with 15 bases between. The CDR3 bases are TGTGCCAGCAGCACCCGCGGAGGGGAAGGCTACACCTTC. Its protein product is CASSTRGGEGYTF.

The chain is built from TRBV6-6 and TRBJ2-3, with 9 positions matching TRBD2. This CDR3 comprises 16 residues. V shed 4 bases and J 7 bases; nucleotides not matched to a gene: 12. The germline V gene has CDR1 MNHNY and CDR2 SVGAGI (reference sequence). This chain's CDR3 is CASSSPLGREGYTQYF. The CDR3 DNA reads TGTGCCAGCAGTTCCCCCCTTGGGCGGGAGGGATATACGCAGTATTTT.

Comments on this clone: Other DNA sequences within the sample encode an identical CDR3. Here the CDR3 DNA reads TGCGCCAGCAGCTTGGAACGAAGCGAGCAGTACTTC. Translating it yields CASSLERSEQYF. The rearrangement joins TRBV5-1 to TRBJ2-7, with unresolved D. Looked up from germline, CDR1 is SGHRS and CDR2 is YFSETQ. CDR3 length: 12 residues. V lost 0 bases to trimming and J lost 6 bases, with 7 bases between them.

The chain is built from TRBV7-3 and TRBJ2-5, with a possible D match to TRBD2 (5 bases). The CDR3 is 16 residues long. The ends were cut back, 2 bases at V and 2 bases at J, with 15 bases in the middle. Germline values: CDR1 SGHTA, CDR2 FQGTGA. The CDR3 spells CASSLGGGSGQETQYF. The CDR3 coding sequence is TGTGCCAGCAGCTTAGGAGGAGGTAGTGGGCAAGAGACCCAGTACTTC.